The 16 T cell receptor beta chains below all came from one sample that was sequenced in a study of Tregs in tolerant kidney transplant recipients. Profiling relied on immunoSEQ multiplex PCR, and the TCRdb table lists in-frame clones only, not all of them. Of approximately 260,000 clones in the sample, 84% are singletons; the top ten hold around 0.61%. The sample comprised CD4+ T cells from blood. The source is a human donor in good health.

The chain employs TRBV6-1 and TRBJ2-3; D is ambiguous. The germline V and J ends were trimmed by 1 base and 2 bases, with 13 bases remaining between them. The CDR3 is 16 residues long. The germline V gene has CDR1 MNHNS and CDR2 SASEGT. Here the CDR3 DNA reads TGTGCCAGCAGTGAAGTCCTAGTTGGGAACACAGATACGCAGTATTTT. Amino acid sequence: CASSEVLVGNTDTQYF.

This sequence joins TRBV15 and TRBJ1-6, with D maybe TRBD1 (5 bases). Germline V gene data show CDR1 as LNHNV and CDR2 as YYDKDF (reference sequence). The V end lost 3 bases, the J end lost 0 bases, and 18 bases lay between the germline ends. This CDR3 is 19 amino acids long. The CDR3 bases are TGTGCCACCAGCAGCCCAAAGACAGTTGAGAGCTCCTATAATTCACCCCTCCACTTT. Translation gives CATSSPKTVESSYNSPLHF.

This clone was counted only a few times. A read error may produce the germline difference seen at one junction end. The V and J genes are TRBV5-1 and TRBJ1-1, with D maybe TRBD1 (6 bases). This CDR3 is 14 amino acids long. Germline CDR1 and CDR2: SGHRS and YFSETQ. CDR3 in amino acids: CASSAPRGNTEAFF. CDR3 in DNA: TGTGCCAGCAGCGCGCCCAGGGGGAACACTGAAGCTTTCTTT.

The rearrangement uses TRBV30 and TRBJ1-5; TRBD1 is a possible D gene (5 bases). CDR3 length equals 13 residues. V lost 5 bases and J 0 bases, leaving 8 bases between the germline ends. Germline CDR1 reads GTSNPN; CDR2 reads SVGIG (reference sequence). In DNA, the CDR3 is TGTGCCTGGGGGGGAAATAGCAATCAGCCCCAGCATTTT. It codes for CAWGGNSNQPQHF.

The chain combines TRBV30 with TRBJ1-1, with TRBD1 matching 7 bases. V shed 5 bases, J shed 5 bases, and the junction held 8 bases outside the gene matches. The germline gives CDR1 GTSNPN, CDR2 SVGIG (reference sequence). The CDR3 is 13 residues long. CDR3 in amino acids: CAWGRQGYTEAFF. CDR3 nucleotide sequence: TGTGCCTGGGGTCGACAGGGCTATACTGAAGCTTTCTTT.

This rearrangement joins TRBV28 to TRBJ1-4, with D possibly matching TRBD1 (6 bases). Germline V gene data show CDR1 as MDHEN and CDR2 as SYDVKM. The ends were cut back, 5 bases at V and 6 bases at J, with 22 bases in the middle. The CDR3 length is 17 residues. The CDR3 nucleotides are TGTGCCAGCAGTCCCGATTTGAGGCAGGGGCCTCATGAAAAACTGTTTTTT. Its translation is CASSPDLRQGPHEKLFF.

A remark on this clone: This CDR3 is also generated by other DNA sequences in the sample. This chain links TRBV2 with TRBJ2-7, with D possibly being TRBD1 (5 bases). Germline CDR1 is SNHLY and CDR2 is FYNNEI. The ends were cut back, 6 bases at V and 3 bases at J, with 9 bases in the middle. The CDR3 spans 12 residues. CDR3 nucleotides: TGTGCCAGCAGCTCCCAGGGCTACGAGCAGTACTTC. It encodes CASSSQGYEQYF.

This clone has just a few counts. The CDR3 loop is CASSFRDRNTEAFF. The CDR3 DNA reads TGTGCCAGCAGTTTCCGGGACAGGAACACTGAAGCTTTCTTT. The genes are TRBV6-5 and TRBJ1-1; 7 bases match TRBD1. With 4 bases clipped from V and 1 base from J, the junction kept 3 bases outside the gene matches. CDR3 length equals 14 residues. Germline CDR1 reads MNHEY; CDR2 reads SVGAGI.

The genes are TRBV19 and TRBJ2-5, with a weak D call TRBD2 (6 bases). The length of the CDR3 is 14 residues. The V end lost 1 base, the J end lost 4 bases, and 10 bases lay between the germline ends. CDR1 is LNHDA, CDR2 SQIVND, per germline (reference sequence). The chain's CDR3 is CASSIGQGLETQYF. The DNA for the CDR3 is TGTGCCAGTAGTATAGGCCAGGGACTAGAGACCCAGTACTTC.

The rearrangement uses TRBV10-3 and TRBJ1-5; D is possibly TRBD1 (5 bases). The V gene's germline CDR1 is ENHRY and CDR2 SYGVKD. The V and J ends lost 3 bases and 1 base respectively, with 19 bases between them. The CDR3 sequence is 18 residues long. The CDR3 region is CAISDKPPGQFSNQPQHF. CDR3 coding DNA: TGTGCCATCAGTGATAAGCCCCCAGGGCAATTCAGCAATCAGCCCCAGCATTTT.

The chain combines TRBV11-2 with TRBJ2-7, with D tentatively TRBD2 (6 bases). V gave up 4 bases and J gave up 0 bases, with 10 bases separating them. From germline, CDR1 is SGHAT and CDR2 FQNNGV. This CDR3 comprises 14 residues. The CDR3 here is CASSSGGSSYEQYF. In DNA, the CDR3 is TGTGCCAGCAGCTCCGGGGGTAGCTCCTACGAGCAGTACTTC.

The V gene is TRBV27, the J gene TRBJ1-2; 10 bases agree with TRBD1. After removal of 3 bases from V and 2 bases from J, the junction contained 3 bases not matched to a gene. The CDR3 is made up of 15 amino acids. CDR1 and CDR2 (germline): MNHEY, SMNVEV (reference sequence). The CDR3 reads CASSFVGQGNYGYTF. In nucleotides, the CDR3 is TGTGCCAGCAGTTTTGTGGGACAGGGGAACTATGGCTACACCTTC.

The V and J genes are TRBV9 and TRBJ1-2; no firm D call. CDR3 length: 14 amino acids. Trimming took 0 bases from V and 5 from J, leaving 11 bases between them. Per germline, CDR1 SGDLS and CDR2 YYNGEE. The CDR3 is CASSVDGVRYGYTF. As DNA, the CDR3 is TGTGCCAGCAGCGTAGACGGGGTAAGGTATGGCTACACCTTC.

The chain carries TRBV27 and TRBJ2-1; D gene unclear. This CDR3 contains 16 residues. Germline lookup yields CDR1 MNHEY and CDR2 SMNVEV (reference sequence). The ends were cut back, 3 bases at V and 0 bases at J, with 12 bases in the middle. The CDR3 nucleotides read TGTGCCAGCAGTTTTTTCCCACTGCTCTCCTACAATGAGCAGTTCTTC. Its translation is CASSFFPLLSYNEQFF.

The V and J genes are TRBV18 and TRBJ2-1; no definite D call. V shed 0 bases and J shed 2 bases, with 8 bases lying between them. CDR1 and CDR2 (germline): KGHSH, LQKENI. The CDR3 sequence is 15 residues long. In DNA, the CDR3 is TGTGCCAGCTCACCACCGACCGGCCCCTACAATGAGCAGTTCTTC. Its translation is CASSPPTGPYNEQFF.

About this clone: Within the sample, other DNA sequences also encode this same CDR3. The V and J genes are TRBV7-8 and TRBJ1-3; weak D call: TRBD1 (5 bases). Between the trimmed V and J ends, which lost 5 bases and 0 bases, there was a span of 11 bases. This CDR3 region has 15 residues. CDR1 is SGHVS, CDR2 FQNEAQ, per germline. The CDR3 DNA reads TGTGCCAGCAGCGCCAGACAGTCCTCTGGAAACACCATATATTTT. Its translation is CASSARQSSGNTIYF.